The following is a T cell receptor (beta chain) sequence with its context. Its antigen remains unknown. This entry belongs to a study of CXCR3-negative and CXCR3-positive naive CD8 T cells. The CDR3 consists of 13 residues. Germline CDR1 is MNHNY and CDR2 is SVGAGI (reference sequence). TRB cDNA was prepared as libraries by UMI-labeled 5' RACE. One entry per CDR3 protein, without DNA, is what TCRdb gives after re-calling the 5' RACE reads. This sample contains around 140,000 distinct CDR3 sequences. General observations from the study: CXCR3-expressing naive cells carried TRB CDR3s more hydrophobic than those of CXCR3-negative naive cells.

The clonotype originates from a human donor in good health. Some clones in this sample may be carry-over from other donors' samples. This rearrangement joins TRBV6-6 to TRBJ2-2. The sequenced material came from naive CXCR3+ CD8+ T cells from blood. Subset specified: CD45RO-CCR7+CD27+CD95- naive CD8+ T cells expressing CXCR3 (TNR3+). The CDR3 protein is CASSYAVTGELFF.